Listed here are 4 T cell receptor beta chains from one sample, sequenced in a study of cytomegalovirus exposure and HLA in healthy donors. Use of 60 Vbeta and 13 Jbeta primers characterized the PCR. The assay was immunoSEQ multiplex PCR, and TCRdb's table has in-frame clones only and misses some. Here the sample spans about 120,000 clones, about 78% being singletons. Sequences were obtained from PBMCs. All receptors come from a woman in her thirties or forties in good health and CMV-seropositive.

Only one count was recorded for this clone. The chain employs TRBV18 and TRBJ1-3, with 8 bases lining up with TRBD1. V shed 5 bases, J shed 5 bases, and the junction held 5 bases outside the gene matches. The V gene's germline CDR1 is KGHSH and CDR2 LQKENI. This CDR3 region has 14 residues. CDR3 coding DNA: TGTGCCAGCTCATGGACAGGGTTCCGAAACACCATATATTTT. Its protein product is CASSWTGFRNTIYF. The full variable domain, its missing parts supplied by reference TRBV18 and TRBJ1-3, is NAGVMQNPRHLVRRRGQEARLRCSPMKGHSHVYWYRQLPEEGLKFMVYLQKENIIDESGMPKERFSAEFPKEGPSILRIQQVVRGDSAAYFCASSWTGFRNTIYFGEGSWLTVV.

This clone was seen a single time. V usage is TRBV15 and J usage is TRBJ1-1; 7 nucleotides align to TRBD1. CDR1 is LNHNV and CDR2 is YYDKDF in the germline V gene (reference sequence). CDR3 length equals 15 residues. V lost 2 bases to trimming and J lost 4 bases; unmatched junction nucleotides: 7. CDR3 coding DNA: TGTGCCACCAGCAGATACAGGACAGGACCCACTGAAGCTTTCTTT. Translating gives CATSRYRTGPTEAFF.

The J gene is TRBJ2-7, the V gene TRBV10-3, with 13 nucleotides matching TRBD2. The germline CDR1 and CDR2 sequences are ENHRY and SYGVKD. The J segment lost 5 bases and the V segment lost 6 bases, leaving 10 bases of the junction unmatched. The CDR3 totals 16 residues. This CDR3 reads CAISSTGLAGNHEQYF. The CDR3 region has the DNA TGTGCCATCAGCTCAACGGGACTAGCGGGGAATCACGAGCAGTACTTC.

V is TRBV11-2 and J is TRBJ2-2; D not resolved. CDR3 length equals 11 residues. V lost 6 bases, J lost 6 bases, and 5 bases lay in between. From germline, CDR1 is SGHAT and CDR2 FQNNGV. CDR3 sequence reads: CASSRAGELFF. The CDR3 DNA is TGTGCCAGCAGTCGTGCCGGGGAGCTGTTTTTT. Full variable domain (remainder filled in from reference TRBV11-2 and TRBJ2-2): EAGVAQSPRYKIIEKRQSVAFWCNPISGHATLYWYQQILGQGPKLLIQFQNNGVVDDSQLPKDRFSAERLKGVDSTLKIQPAKLEDSAVYLCASSRAGELFFGEGSRLTVL.